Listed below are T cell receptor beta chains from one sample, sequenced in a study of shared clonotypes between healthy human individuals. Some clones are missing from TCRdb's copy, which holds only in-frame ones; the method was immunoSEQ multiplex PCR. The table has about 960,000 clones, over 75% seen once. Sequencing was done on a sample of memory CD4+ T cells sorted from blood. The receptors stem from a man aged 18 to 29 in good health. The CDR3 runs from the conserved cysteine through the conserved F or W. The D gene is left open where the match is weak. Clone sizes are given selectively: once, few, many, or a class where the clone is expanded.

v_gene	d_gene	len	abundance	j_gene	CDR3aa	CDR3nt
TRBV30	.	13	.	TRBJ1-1	CAWSGLMNTEAFF	TGTGCCTGGAGCGGACTGATGAACACTGAAGCTTTCTTT
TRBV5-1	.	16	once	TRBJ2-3	CASSLGLAASTDTQYF	TGCGCCAGCAGCTTGGGTCTCGCCGCTAGCACAGATACGCAGTATTTT
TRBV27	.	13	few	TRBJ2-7	CASREHEVVEQYF	TGTGCCAGCAGGGAGCATGAGGTCGTCGAGCAGTACTTC
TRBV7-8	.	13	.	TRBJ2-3	CASSGLNPDTQYF	TGTGCCAGCAGCGGACTGAATCCAGATACGCAGTATTTT
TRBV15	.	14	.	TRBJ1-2	CATSRDGGNYGYTF	TGTGCCACCAGCAGAGACGGCGGGAACTATGGCTACACCTTC
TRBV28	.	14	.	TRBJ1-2	CASSLDSGAKGYTF	TGTGCCAGCAGTCTCGACAGTGGCGCTAAAGGCTACACCTTC
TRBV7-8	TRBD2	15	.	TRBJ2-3	CASSPRTTREATQYF	TGTGCCAGCAGCCCCCGGACTACCCGGGAGGCAACGCAGTATTTT
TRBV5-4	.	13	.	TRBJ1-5	CASSKEWGQPQHF	TGTGCCAGCAGCAAGGAATGGGGTCAGCCCCAGCATTTT
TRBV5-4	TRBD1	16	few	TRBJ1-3	CASSLGQGATGNTIYF	TGTGCCAGCAGCTTGGGGCAGGGGGCTACTGGAAACACCATATATTTT
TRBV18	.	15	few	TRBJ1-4	CASSPFQTTNEKLFF	TGTGCCAGCTCGCCTTTCCAGACAACTAATGAAAAACTGTTTTTT
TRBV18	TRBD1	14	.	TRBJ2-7	CASSLGQGAYEQYF	TGTGCCAGCTCTCTCGGACAGGGGGCCTACGAGCAGTACTTC
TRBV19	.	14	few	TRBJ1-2	CASSIWGKTDGYTF	TGTGCCAGTAGTATATGGGGTAAAACTGATGGCTACACCTTC
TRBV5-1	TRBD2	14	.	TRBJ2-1	CASSSGLEINEQFF	TGCGCCAGCAGCTCGGGACTAGAGATCAATGAGCAGTTCTTC
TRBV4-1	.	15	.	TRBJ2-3	CASSQDSRAVNTQYF	TGCGCCAGCAGCCAAGATTCTCGGGCCGTTAATACGCAGTATTTT
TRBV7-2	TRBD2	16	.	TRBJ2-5	CASSLEVSGGRETQYF	TGTGCCAGCAGCTTAGAGGTTAGCGGGGGGAGAGAGACCCAGTACTTC
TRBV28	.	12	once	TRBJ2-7	CASSLRSYEQYF	TGTGCCAGCAGTTTGCGATCCTACGAGCAGTACTTC
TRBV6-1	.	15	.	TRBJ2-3	CASSRQHQNTDTQYF	TGTGCCAGCAGCCGACAGCATCAAAACACAGATACGCAGTATTTT
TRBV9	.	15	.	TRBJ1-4	CASGPGTLREEKLFF	TGTGCCAGCGGCCCCGGGACCCTTCGGGAGGAAAAACTGTTTTTT
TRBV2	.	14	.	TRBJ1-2	CASSEAGLTYGYTF	TGTGCCAGCAGTGAAGCCGGACTAACTTATGGCTACACCTTC
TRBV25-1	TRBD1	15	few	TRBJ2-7	CASSPNRDSGYEQYF	TGTGCCAGCAGCCCAAACCGGGACAGCGGCTACGAGCAGTACTTC
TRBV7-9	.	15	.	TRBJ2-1	CASSLLQTYYNEQFF	TGTGCCAGCAGCTTACTACAGACTTATTACAATGAGCAGTTCTTC
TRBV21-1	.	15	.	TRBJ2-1	CASSKAGGPYNEQFF	TGTGCCAGCAGCAAGGCGGGGGGGCCCTACAATGAGCAGTTCTTC